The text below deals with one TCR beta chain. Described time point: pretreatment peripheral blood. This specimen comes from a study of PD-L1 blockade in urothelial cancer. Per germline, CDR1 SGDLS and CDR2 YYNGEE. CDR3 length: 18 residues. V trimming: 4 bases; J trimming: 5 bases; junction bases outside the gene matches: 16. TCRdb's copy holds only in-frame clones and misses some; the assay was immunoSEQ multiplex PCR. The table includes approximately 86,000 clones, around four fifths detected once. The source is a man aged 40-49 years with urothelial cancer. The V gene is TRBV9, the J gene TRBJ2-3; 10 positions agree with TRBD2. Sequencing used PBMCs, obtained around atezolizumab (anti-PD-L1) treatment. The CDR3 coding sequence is TGTGCCAGCAGCATGGCTAGCGGGAGAGTTGGGTTAGGAGATACGCAGTATTTT. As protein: CASSMASGRVGLGDTQYF.